Following are 29 T cell receptor beta chains from one sample sequenced in a study of blood T cell repertoires in COVID-19. Here immunoSEQ multiplex PCR was the method, and the copy in TCRdb shows in-frame clones only, minus some. This repertoire shows 350,000 to 450,000 clones, about four fifths found once; its top ten account for about 4.9%. The sample consisted of PBMCs or T cells enriched from blood (not recorded which). The origin of the receptors is a woman aged 50 to 65 who had recovered from COVID-19.

V usage is TRBV19 and J usage is TRBJ1-2, with D tentatively TRBD1 (6 bases). CDR3 length: 15 amino acids. V lost 6 bases and J lost 4, with 18 bases in between. Germline CDR1 is LNHDA and CDR2 is SQIVND (reference sequence). For the CDR3, the DNA is TGTGCCAGTAGGATCGGGGGGGCGCAGATCTATGGCTACACCTTC. This translates into CASRIGGAQIYGYTF.

The rearrangement uses TRBV7-2 and TRBJ2-3, with a weak D call TRBD2 (5 bases). Trimming took off 8 bases at V and 0 bases at J, with 9 bases between the two ends. The germline gives CDR1 SGHTA, CDR2 FQGNSA. This CDR3 comprises 13 residues. Here the CDR3 DNA reads TGTGCCAGCGGTTCGGGGAGCACAGATACGCAGTATTTT. Translating it yields CASGSGSTDTQYF.

V is TRBV7-2 and J is TRBJ2-7; the D is unclear. V lost 1 base, J lost 2 bases, and 12 bases lay in between. CDR1 is SGHTA and CDR2 is FQGNSA in the germline V gene. This CDR3 has 15 residues. The CDR3, as DNA: TGTGCCAGCAGCTTAGGTCCGGCAGACACCTACGAGCAGTACTTC. It specifies CASSLGPADTYEQYF. Combining the CDR3 with reference TRBV7-2 and TRBJ2-7 gives the whole variable domain GAGVSQSPSNKVTEKGKDVELRCDPISGHTALYWYRQSLGQGLEFLIYFQGNSAPDKSGLPSDRFSAERTGGSVSTLTIQRTQQEDSAVYLCASSLGPADTYEQYFGPGTRLTVT.

The V gene is TRBV18, the J gene TRBJ1-6, with unresolved D. CDR1 and CDR2 from the germline V gene are KGHSH and LQKENI. This CDR3 region has 15 residues. V lost 3 bases and J lost 5, with 11 bases in between. The chain's CDR3 is CASSPSTENNSPLHF. The CDR3 DNA reads TGTGCCAGCTCACCGTCCACCGAGAATAATTCACCCCTCCACTTT.

The chain employs TRBV4-3 and TRBJ2-1; 13 bases agree with TRBD2. The CDR3 extends over 16 amino acids. The J segment lost 8 bases and the V segment lost 1 base, leaving 5 bases of the junction unmatched. The V gene's germline CDR1 is LGHNA and CDR2 YSLEER. The CDR3 region is CASSQALAGGLDEQFF. The DNA of the CDR3 is TGCGCCAGCAGCCAAGCACTAGCGGGGGGGTTGGATGAGCAGTTCTTC.

This chain joins TRBV18 and TRBJ1-2; 7 nucleotides line up with TRBD1. Germline-derived CDR1 and CDR2 are KGHSH and LQKENI. The CDR3 spans 15 residues. V shed 3 bases, J shed 3 bases, and the junction held 7 bases outside the gene matches. The chain's CDR3 is CASSPGAGGDYGYTF. In nucleotides, the CDR3 is TGTGCCAGCTCACCCGGAGCAGGGGGAGACTATGGCTACACCTTC.

The chain has TRBV7-8 and TRBJ1-5; TRBD1 aligns across 7 bases. V shed 1 base and J 12 bases; nucleotides not matched to a gene: 9. The germline V gene has CDR1 SGHVS and CDR2 FQNEAQ. CDR3 length: 14 residues. The DNA for the CDR3 is TGTGCCAGCAGCTTAGAGGGGACAGCGCTACTCCAGCATTTT. As protein: CASSLEGTALLQHF.

This CDR3 reads CASSPLPSATNEKLFF. The CDR3, as DNA: TGTGCCAGCTCACCTCTCCCGAGCGCAACTAATGAAAAACTGTTTTTT. This chain joins TRBV18 and TRBJ1-4, with unresolved D. Deletions cut 3 bases from V and 0 bases from J, with 11 bases between. The V gene's germline CDR1 is KGHSH and CDR2 LQKENI. The CDR3 is 16 amino acids.

This clone was picked up a small number of times. J is TRBJ2-7 and V is TRBV4-2; maybe TRBD2 (6 bases). V was shortened by 1 base and J by 3 bases, with 10 bases between the two germline ends. The germline V gene encodes CDR1 LGHNA and CDR2 YNFKEQ. The CDR3 spans 14 residues. CDR3 residues: CASSQAGTGYEQYF. CDR3 nucleotide sequence: TGTGCCAGCAGCCAAGCTGGGACTGGCTACGAGCAGTACTTC.

Only one count was recorded for this clone. The chain combines TRBV6-5 with TRBJ1-2, with TRBD1 matching 11 bases. The V segment lost 6 bases and the J segment 5 bases; nucleotides outside the gene matches: 8. This CDR3 comprises 15 residues. Germline V gene sequence: CDR1 MNHEY, CDR2 SVGAGI. In DNA, the CDR3 is TGTGCCAGCAGCAGGGGACAGGGGGGACGGTATGGCTACACCTTC. Residues: CASSRGQGGRYGYTF.

This clone was found once. V usage is TRBV2 and J usage is TRBJ1-4; possible D gene TRBD1, 5 bases. The germline CDR1 and CDR2 sequences are SNHLY and FYNNEI. V lost 5 bases, J lost 5 bases, and 15 bases lay in between. There are 15 residues in the CDR3. Written as DNA, the CDR3 is TGTGCCAGCAGTCGCGGGGCAGGGCTGAATGAAAAACTGTTTTTT. Amino acid sequence: CASSRGAGLNEKLFF.

The chain carries TRBV7-8 and TRBJ1-1, with TRBD1 identical over 7 bases. The CDR3 is 13 residues long. With V trimmed by 5 bases and J by 7 bases, 7 bases remained unmatched. In germline, CDR1 is SGHVS, CDR2 FQNEAQ. CDR3 in amino acids: CASSIDRVGEAFF. The CDR3 coding sequence is TGTGCCAGCAGCATAGACAGGGTTGGTGAAGCTTTCTTT.

The chain recombines TRBV7-9 with TRBJ1-2, with no clear D. Germline V gene data show CDR1 as SEHNR and CDR2 as FQNEAQ (reference sequence). There are 14 residues in the CDR3. V lost 5 bases to trimming and J lost 7 bases, with 17 bases between them. The CDR3 protein is CASSLGEGKGGYTF. CDR3 coding DNA: TGTGCCAGCAGCCTCGGCGAGGGAAAAGGTGGCTACACCTTC.

The CDR3 DNA is TGTGCCAGCCAACGGGACAGCGGAAGGGCTGATAATGGCTACACCTTC. Translated: CASQRDSGRADNGYTF. J is TRBJ1-2 and V is TRBV5-6; 7 bases agree with TRBD1. The CDR3 is 16 amino acids. V shed 7 bases, J shed 6 bases, and the junction held 18 bases outside the gene matches. Germline CDR1 SGHDT, CDR2 YYEEEE.

V usage is TRBV30 and J usage is TRBJ2-1; 7 nucleotides agree with TRBD2. The trim removed 0 bases at V and 8 bases at J, leaving 7 bases unmatched. CDR3 length equals 14 residues. Germline V CDR1 and CDR2: GTSNPN, SVGIG (reference sequence). CDR3 coding DNA: TGTGCCTGGAGTGTACGCGGGAGAGGCGATGAGCAGTTCTTC. Amino acids: CAWSVRGRGDEQFF. Variable domain in full (rest from reference TRBV30 and TRBJ2-1): SQTIHQWPATLVQPVGSPLSLECTVEGTSNPNLYWYRQAAGRGLQLLFYSVGIGQISSEVPQNLSASRPQDRQFILSSKKLLLSDSGFYLCAWSVRGRGDEQFFGPGTRLTVL.

Concerning this clone itself: This sample also contains other DNA sequences that code for the same CDR3. The chain is built from TRBV7-6 and TRBJ1-2; D perhaps matches TRBD1 (5 bases). The CDR3 runs 15 residues. V was cut by 5 bases and J by 2 bases, with 15 bases left in between. From germline, CDR1 is SGHVS and CDR2 FNYEAQ. CDR3 sequence: CASSPRQGLNYGYTF. CDR3 DNA: TGTGCCAGCAGCCCCCGGCAGGGTTTAAACTATGGCTACACCTTC.

The genes are TRBV9 and TRBJ1-2; TRBD1 matches at 7 bases. This CDR3 has 14 amino acids. Trimming at V came to 5 bases and at J to 0 bases, leaving 4 bases not matched to a gene. CDR1 and CDR2 from the germline V gene are SGDLS and YYNGEE. CDR3 in amino acids: CASSDRAANYGYTF. CDR3 nucleotide sequence: TGTGCCAGCAGTGACAGGGCCGCTAACTATGGCTACACCTTC.

J is TRBJ2-2 and V is TRBV10-3; TRBD2 agrees at 7 bases. V was pared by 8 bases and J by 1 base, with 4 bases of the junction left unmatched. Looked up from germline, CDR1 is ENHRY and CDR2 is SYGVKD. The CDR3 totals 14 residues. The CDR3 protein is CAIRSGGNTGELFF. The CDR3 nucleotides read TGTGCCATCCGGTCGGGGGGGAACACCGGGGAGCTGTTTTTT.

This chain uses TRBV11-1 with TRBJ2-7, with 7 nucleotides matching TRBD1. In germline, CDR1 is SGHAT, CDR2 FQDESV (reference sequence). The V segment lost 5 bases and the J segment 7 bases; nucleotides outside the gene matches: 11. This CDR3 has 14 amino acids. This chain's CDR3 is CASSPGQPKWEQYF. The CDR3 DNA sequence: TGTGCCAGCAGCCCGGGACAGCCCAAGTGGGAGCAGTACTTC.

The rearrangement joins TRBV4-2 to TRBJ1-5; perhaps TRBD1 as D (6 bases). Trimming left V 0 bases short and J 4 bases short, with 10 bases between. The CDR3 runs 15 residues. Germline values: CDR1 LGHNA, CDR2 YNFKEQ. The CDR3, as DNA: TGTGCCAGCAGCCAAGAAAGAGGGGGTAATCAGCCCCAGCATTTT. It specifies CASSQERGGNQPQHF.

The chain uses TRBV30 and TRBJ2-3, with TRBD1 matching over 7 bases. Trimming took 0 bases from V and 2 from J; bases not matched to a gene: 8. The CDR3 extends over 16 amino acids. Germline CDR1 is GTSNPN and CDR2 is SVGIG (reference sequence). The CDR3 spells CAWSVFRQGATDTQYF. CDR3 DNA sequence: TGTGCCTGGAGTGTATTCCGACAGGGAGCCACAGATACGCAGTATTTT. Combining the CDR3 with reference TRBV30 and TRBJ2-3 gives the whole variable domain SQTIHQWPATLVQPVGSPLSLECTVEGTSNPNLYWYRQAAGRGLQLLFYSVGIGQISSEVPQNLSASRPQDRQFILSSKKLLLSDSGFYLCAWSVFRQGATDTQYFGPGTRLTVL.

The chain links TRBV29-1 to TRBJ2-3; D remains unclear. There are 13 residues in the CDR3. Germline CDR1 is SQVTM and CDR2 is ANQGSEA. Trimming pared 4 bases from V and 2 bases from J, leaving 10 bases between. The CDR3 protein is CSVARGPTDTQYF. The DNA for the CDR3 is TGCAGCGTTGCCCGTGGCCCCACAGATACGCAGTATTTT.

The table lists this clone with a count of one. The V and J genes are TRBV3-1 (or the pseudogene TRBV3-2) and TRBJ1-1; no definite D call. Germline CDR1 reads LGHDT; CDR2 reads YNNKEL (reference sequence). CDR3 length equals 13 residues. V was shortened by 3 bases and J by 4 bases, with 9 bases between the two germline ends. CDR3 sequence: CASSQAEGTEAFF. The CDR3, as DNA: TGTGCCAGCAGCCAGGCAGAGGGCACTGAAGCTTTCTTT.

The V and J genes are TRBV7-3 and TRBJ2-5; TRBD2 is a possible D gene (6 bases). The CDR3 loop spans 13 amino acids. Germline V lookup: CDR1 SGHTA, CDR2 FQGTGA. Trimming shortened V by 3 bases and J by 6 bases, and 11 bases separated the two germline ends. For the CDR3, the DNA is TGTGCCAGCAGCTTGAGCGGGCAGCAGACCCAGTACTTC. Translated: CASSLSGQQTQYF.

This chain joins TRBV3-1 (or the pseudogene TRBV3-2) and TRBJ1-4, with 8 bases that match TRBD1. The CDR3 runs to 15 residues. The junction had 5 bases not matched to a gene; V was cut back by 1 base and J by 7 bases. Germline CDR1 and CDR2: LGHDT and YNNKEL (reference sequence). This chain's CDR3 is CASSQGGTGPEKLFF. In nucleotides, the CDR3 is TGTGCCAGCAGCCAAGGCGGGACAGGTCCTGAAAAACTGTTTTTT.

This clone was picked up many times. The chain has TRBV4-3 and TRBJ1-5, with a possible D match to TRBD1 (5 bases). The CDR3 runs to 15 residues. Germline V gives CDR1 LGHNA, CDR2 YSLEER. With 0 bases removed from V and 5 bases from J, the gap between germline ends came to 11 bases. CDR3 region: CASSQDGRVDQPQHF. Written as DNA, the CDR3 is TGCGCCAGCAGCCAAGATGGCAGGGTGGATCAGCCCCAGCATTTT.

This chain joins TRBV10-1 and TRBJ1-2, with TRBD1 matching 8 bases. This CDR3 contains 12 residues. CDR1 is WNHNN and CDR2 is SYGVQD in the germline V gene (reference sequence). With V trimmed by 6 bases and J by 10 bases, 7 bases remained unmatched. The CDR3 loop reads CASRDPTGAYTF. Here the CDR3 DNA reads TGCGCCAGCAGAGACCCGACAGGGGCCTACACCTTC.

In its sample, this clone was seen a few times. This rearrangement joins TRBV6-2 or TRBV6-3 to TRBJ2-6, with D tentatively TRBD2 (6 bases). The CDR3 contains 15 residues. Germline V gene lookup returns CDR1 MNHEY and CDR2 SVGEGT. Trimming removed 2 bases at V and 4 bases at J, with 9 bases between. CDR3 sequence (DNA): TGTGCCAGCAGTTACGGAGGGGTCGGGGCCAACGTCCTGACTTTC. It codes for CASSYGGVGANVLTF.

This chain uses TRBV18 with TRBJ2-5; possibly TRBD2 for D (5 bases). Trimming pared 2 bases from V and 4 bases from J, leaving 14 bases between. CDR3 size: 15 residues. Germline assignment: CDR1 KGHSH and CDR2 LQKENI. Here the CDR3 DNA reads TGTGCCAGCTCACCAATTAGAGGGTTTCGAGAGACCCAGTACTTC. It yields the protein CASSPIRGFRETQYF.